This T cell receptor (beta chain) stems from a study of cytomegalovirus exposure and HLA in healthy donors. The study, taken as a whole, reports: One later analysis, an examination of the 120 or so validation repertoires, found that first-cohort TCR clusters tended to co-occur in them.

The length of the CDR3 is 19 residues. CDR1 is MNHEY, CDR2 SMNVEV, per germline (reference sequence). V dropped 5 bases and J dropped 8 bases, with 33 bases sitting between them. Produced via immunoSEQ multiplex PCR; TCRdb's table is partial and in-frame only. This sample yields about 68,000 clones, of which around 93% are seen a single time; 3% to 3.5% belongs to the top ten. A remark on this clone: Its specificity is not known.

Sequenced input: PBMCs. This TCR came from a man aged 18 to 29 in good health and CMV-seronegative. The genes are TRBV27 and TRBJ1-1, with D maybe TRBD1 (6 bases). The CDR3 is CASSLRRGGDTVRAGEAFF. CDR3 nucleotides: TGTGCCAGCAGTCTCAGGAGAGGGGGGGACACGGTCCGAGCCGGGGAAGCTTTCTTT.